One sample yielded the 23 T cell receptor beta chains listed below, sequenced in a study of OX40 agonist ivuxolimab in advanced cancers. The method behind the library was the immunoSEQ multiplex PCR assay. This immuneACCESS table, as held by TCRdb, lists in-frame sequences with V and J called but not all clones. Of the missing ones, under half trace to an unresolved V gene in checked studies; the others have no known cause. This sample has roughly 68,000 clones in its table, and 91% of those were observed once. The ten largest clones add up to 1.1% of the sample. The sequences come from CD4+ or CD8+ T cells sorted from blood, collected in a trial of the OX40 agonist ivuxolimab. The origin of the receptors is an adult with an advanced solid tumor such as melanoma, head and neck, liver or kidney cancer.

As DNA, the CDR3 is TGTGCCAGCAGTAGACAGGGTAGGAACACTGAAGCTTTCTTT. Its protein product is CASSRQGRNTEAFF. The chain recombines TRBV2 with TRBJ1-1, with 7 bases lining up with TRBD1. This CDR3 is built from 14 residues. Unmatched junction bases numbered 4, after V lost 5 bases and J lost 1 base. CDR1 SNHLY and CDR2 FYNNEI come from the germline V gene.

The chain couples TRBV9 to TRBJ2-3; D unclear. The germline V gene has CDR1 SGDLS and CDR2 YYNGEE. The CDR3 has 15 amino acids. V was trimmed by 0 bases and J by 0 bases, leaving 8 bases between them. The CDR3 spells CASSVDQDSTDTQYF. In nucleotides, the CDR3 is TGTGCCAGCAGCGTAGACCAGGATAGCACAGATACGCAGTATTTT. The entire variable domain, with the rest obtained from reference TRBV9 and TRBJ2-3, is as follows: DSGVTQTPKHLITATGQRVTLRCSPRSGDLSVYWYQQSLDQGLQFLIQYYNGEERAKGNILERFSAQQFPDLHSELNLSSLELGDSALYFCASSVDQDSTDTQYFGPGTRLTVL.

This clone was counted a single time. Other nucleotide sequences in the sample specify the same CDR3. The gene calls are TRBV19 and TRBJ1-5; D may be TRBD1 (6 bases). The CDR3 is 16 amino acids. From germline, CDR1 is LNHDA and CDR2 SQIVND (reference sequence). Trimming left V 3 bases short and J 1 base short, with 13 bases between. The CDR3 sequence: CASSIGGGGSNQPQHF. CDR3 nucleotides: TGTGCCAGTAGTATCGGGGGCGGTGGGAGCAATCAGCCCCAGCATTTT.

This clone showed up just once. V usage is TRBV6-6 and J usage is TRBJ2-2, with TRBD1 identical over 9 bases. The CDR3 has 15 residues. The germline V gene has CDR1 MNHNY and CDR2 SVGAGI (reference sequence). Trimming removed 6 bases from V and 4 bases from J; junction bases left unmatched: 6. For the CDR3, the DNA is TGTGCCAGCAGACCGGGACAGGGTGGCACCGGGGAGCTGTTTTTT. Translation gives CASRPGQGGTGELFF.

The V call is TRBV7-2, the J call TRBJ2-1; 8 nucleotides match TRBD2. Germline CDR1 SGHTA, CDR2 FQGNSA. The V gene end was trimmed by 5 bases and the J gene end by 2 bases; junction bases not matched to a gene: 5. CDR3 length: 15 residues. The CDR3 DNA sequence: TGTGCCAGCAGCGGAGGCGGGGGGCCCTACAATGAGCAGTTCTTC. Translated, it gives CASSGGGGPYNEQFF.

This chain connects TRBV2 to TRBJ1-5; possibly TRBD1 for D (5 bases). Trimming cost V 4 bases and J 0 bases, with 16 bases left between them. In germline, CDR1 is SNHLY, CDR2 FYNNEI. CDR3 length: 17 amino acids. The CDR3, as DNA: TGTGCCAGCAGTGTAACGGCAGGGACTCTTAGCAATCAGCCCCAGCATTTT. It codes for CASSVTAGTLSNQPQHF.

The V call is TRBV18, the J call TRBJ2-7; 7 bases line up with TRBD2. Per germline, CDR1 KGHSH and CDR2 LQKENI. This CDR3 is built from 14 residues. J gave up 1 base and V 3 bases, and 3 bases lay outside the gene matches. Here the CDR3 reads CASSPGLHSYEQYF. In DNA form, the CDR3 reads TGTGCCAGCTCACCGGGACTACATTCCTACGAGCAGTACTTC.

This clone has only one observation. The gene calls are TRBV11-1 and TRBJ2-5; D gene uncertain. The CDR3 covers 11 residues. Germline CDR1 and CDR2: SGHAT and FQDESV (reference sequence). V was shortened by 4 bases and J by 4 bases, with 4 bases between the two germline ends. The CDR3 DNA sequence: TGTGCCAGCAGCTATTCAGAGACCCAGTACTTC. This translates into CASSYSETQYF.

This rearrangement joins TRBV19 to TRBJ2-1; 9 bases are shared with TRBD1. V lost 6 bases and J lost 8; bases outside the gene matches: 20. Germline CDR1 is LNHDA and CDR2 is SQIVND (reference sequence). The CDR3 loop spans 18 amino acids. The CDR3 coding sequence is TGTGCCAGTAGAAGAACCCCCGCCGGGGACAGGGTTAAGGATGAGCAGTTCTTC. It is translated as CASRRTPAGDRVKDEQFF.

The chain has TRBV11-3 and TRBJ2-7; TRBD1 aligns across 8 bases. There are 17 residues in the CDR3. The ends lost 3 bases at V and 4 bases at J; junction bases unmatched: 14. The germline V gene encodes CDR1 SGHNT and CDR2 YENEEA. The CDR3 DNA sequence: TGTGCCAGCAGCTTCAGACGGAGGACAGGGAAAGGGTACGAGCAGTACTTC. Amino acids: CASSFRRRTGKGYEQYF.

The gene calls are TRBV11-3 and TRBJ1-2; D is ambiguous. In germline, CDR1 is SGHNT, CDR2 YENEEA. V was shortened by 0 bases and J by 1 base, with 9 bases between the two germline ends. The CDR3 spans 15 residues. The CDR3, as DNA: TGTGCCAGCAGCTTAGAGACGAACAATAACTATGGCTACACCTTC. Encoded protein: CASSLETNNNYGYTF.

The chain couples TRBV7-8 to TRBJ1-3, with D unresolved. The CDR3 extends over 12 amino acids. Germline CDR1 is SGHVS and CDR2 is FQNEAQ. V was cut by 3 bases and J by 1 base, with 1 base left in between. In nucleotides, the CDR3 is TGTGCCAGCAGCTTGTCTGGAAACACCATATATTTT. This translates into CASSLSGNTIYF.

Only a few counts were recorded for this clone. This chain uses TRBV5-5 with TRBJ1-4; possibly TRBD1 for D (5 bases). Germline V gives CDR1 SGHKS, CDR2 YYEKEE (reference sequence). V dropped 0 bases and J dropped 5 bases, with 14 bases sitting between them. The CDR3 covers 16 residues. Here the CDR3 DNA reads TGTGCCAGCAGCTTGGGGGGCCGGGGGAGCAATGAAAAACTGTTTTTT. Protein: CASSLGGRGSNEKLFF.

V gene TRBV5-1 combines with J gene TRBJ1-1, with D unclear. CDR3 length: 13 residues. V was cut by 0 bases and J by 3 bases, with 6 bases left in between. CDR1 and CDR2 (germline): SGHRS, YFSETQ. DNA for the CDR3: TGCGCCAGCAGCTTGGACGGGGACACTGAAGCTTTCTTT. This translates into CASSLDGDTEAFF.

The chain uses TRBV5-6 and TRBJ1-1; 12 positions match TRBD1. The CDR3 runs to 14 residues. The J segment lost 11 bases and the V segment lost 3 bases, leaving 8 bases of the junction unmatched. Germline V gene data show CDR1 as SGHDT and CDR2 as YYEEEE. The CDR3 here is CASSWGQGAGRAFF. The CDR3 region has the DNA TGTGCCAGCAGCTGGGGACAGGGGGCGGGGAGGGCTTTCTTT.

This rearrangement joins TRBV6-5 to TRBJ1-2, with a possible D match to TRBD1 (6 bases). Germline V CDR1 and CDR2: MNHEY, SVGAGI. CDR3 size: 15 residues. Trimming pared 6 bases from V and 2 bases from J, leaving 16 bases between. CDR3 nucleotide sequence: TGTGCCAGCAGGGAGTCTGGGAGGGGGAACTATGGCTACACCTTC. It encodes CASRESGRGNYGYTF.

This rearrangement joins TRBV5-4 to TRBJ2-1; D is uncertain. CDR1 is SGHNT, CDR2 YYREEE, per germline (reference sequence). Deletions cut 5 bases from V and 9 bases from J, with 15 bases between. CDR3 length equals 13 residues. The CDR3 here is CASRPPTPGEQFF. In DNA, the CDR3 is TGTGCCAGCAGACCCCCAACCCCGGGTGAGCAGTTCTTC.

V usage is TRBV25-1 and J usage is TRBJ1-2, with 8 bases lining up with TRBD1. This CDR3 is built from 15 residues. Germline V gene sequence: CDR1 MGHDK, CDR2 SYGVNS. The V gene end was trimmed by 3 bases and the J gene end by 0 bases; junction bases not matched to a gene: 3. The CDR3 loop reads CASSDHRGSNYGYTF. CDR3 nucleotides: TGTGCCAGCAGTGATCACAGGGGGTCTAACTATGGCTACACCTTC.

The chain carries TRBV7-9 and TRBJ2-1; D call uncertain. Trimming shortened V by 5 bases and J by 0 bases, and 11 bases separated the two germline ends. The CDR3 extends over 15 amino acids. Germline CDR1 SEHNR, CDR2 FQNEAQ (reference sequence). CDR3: CASSRTVSSYNEQFF. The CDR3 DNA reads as TGTGCCAGCAGCCGGACGGTAAGCTCCTACAATGAGCAGTTCTTC.

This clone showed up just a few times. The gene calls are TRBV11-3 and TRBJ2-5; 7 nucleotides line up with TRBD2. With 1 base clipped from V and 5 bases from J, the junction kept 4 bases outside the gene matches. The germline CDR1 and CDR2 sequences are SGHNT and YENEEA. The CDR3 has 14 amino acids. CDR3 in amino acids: CASSLVTSVETQYF. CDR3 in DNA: TGTGCCAGCAGCTTAGTCACTAGCGTGGAGACCCAGTACTTC.

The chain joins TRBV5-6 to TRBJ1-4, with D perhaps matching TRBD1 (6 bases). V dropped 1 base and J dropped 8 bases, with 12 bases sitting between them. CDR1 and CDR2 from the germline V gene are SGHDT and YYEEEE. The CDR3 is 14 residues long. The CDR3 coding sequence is TGTGCCAGCAGCTTGATAGGGGGTGGGGAAAAACTGTTTTTT. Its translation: CASSLIGGGEKLFF.

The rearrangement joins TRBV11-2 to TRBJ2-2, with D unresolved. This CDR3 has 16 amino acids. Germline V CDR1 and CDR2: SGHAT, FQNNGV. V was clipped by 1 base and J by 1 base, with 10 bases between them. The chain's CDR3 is CASSLGIAGNTGELFF. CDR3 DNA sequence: TGTGCCAGCAGCTTAGGTATTGCTGGGAACACCGGGGAGCTGTTTTTT.

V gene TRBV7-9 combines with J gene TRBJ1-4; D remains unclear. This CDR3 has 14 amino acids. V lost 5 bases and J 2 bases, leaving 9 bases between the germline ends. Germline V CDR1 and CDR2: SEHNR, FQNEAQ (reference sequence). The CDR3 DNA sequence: TGTGCCAGCAGCCGACCCGGTACTAATGAAAAACTGTTTTTT. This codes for CASSRPGTNEKLFF.